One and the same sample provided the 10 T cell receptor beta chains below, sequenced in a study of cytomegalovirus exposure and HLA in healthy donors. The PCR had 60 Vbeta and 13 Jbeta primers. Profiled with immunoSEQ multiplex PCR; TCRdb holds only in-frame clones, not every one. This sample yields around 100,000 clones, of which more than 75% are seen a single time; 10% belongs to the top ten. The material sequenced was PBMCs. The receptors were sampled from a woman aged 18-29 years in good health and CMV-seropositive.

The CDR3 sequence is CASSPLRGGEQYF. The CDR3, as DNA: TGTGCCAGCAGCCCCCTACGAGGGGGCGAGCAGTACTTC. The rearrangement links TRBV7-7 to TRBJ2-7, with a possible D match to TRBD1 (6 bases). The CDR3 totals 13 residues. Between the trimmed V and J ends, which lost 5 bases and 6 bases, there was a span of 14 bases. CDR1 is SSHAT and CDR2 is FNYEAQ in the germline V gene (reference sequence). Full variable domain (outside the CDR3, taken from reference TRBV7-7 and TRBJ2-7): GAGVSQSPRYKVTKRGQDVTLRCDPISSHATLYWYQQALGQGPEFLTYFNYEAQPDKSGLPSDRFSAERPEGSISTLTIQRTEQRDSAMYRCASSPLRGGEQYFGPGTRLTVT.

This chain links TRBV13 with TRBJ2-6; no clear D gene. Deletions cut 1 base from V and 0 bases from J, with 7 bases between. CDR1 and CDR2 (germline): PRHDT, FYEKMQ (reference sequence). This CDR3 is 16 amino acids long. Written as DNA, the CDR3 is TGTGCCAGCAGCTTAGTTGCCAGCTCTGGGGCCAACGTCCTGACTTTC. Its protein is CASSLVASSGANVLTF.

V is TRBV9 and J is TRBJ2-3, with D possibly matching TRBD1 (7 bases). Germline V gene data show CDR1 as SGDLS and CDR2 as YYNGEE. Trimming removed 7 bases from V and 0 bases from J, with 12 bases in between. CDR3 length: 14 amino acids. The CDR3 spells CASPGGTSTDTQYF. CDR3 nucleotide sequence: TGTGCCAGCCCAGGGGGGACTAGCACAGATACGCAGTATTTT.

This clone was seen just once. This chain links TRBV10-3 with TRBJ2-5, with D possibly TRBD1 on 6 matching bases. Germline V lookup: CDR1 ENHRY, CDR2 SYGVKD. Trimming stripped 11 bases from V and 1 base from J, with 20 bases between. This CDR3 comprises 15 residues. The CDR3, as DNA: TGTGCCCACAGCCCGGACAGTGGAGGCCAAGAGACCCAGTACTTC. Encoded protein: CAHSPDSGGQETQYF.

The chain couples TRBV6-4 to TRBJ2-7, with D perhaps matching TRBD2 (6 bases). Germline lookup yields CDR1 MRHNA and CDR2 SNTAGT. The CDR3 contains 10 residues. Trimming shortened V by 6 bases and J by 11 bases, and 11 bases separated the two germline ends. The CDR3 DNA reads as TGTGCCAGCAGACTAGCTGGGGAGTACTTC. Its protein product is CASRLAGEYF.

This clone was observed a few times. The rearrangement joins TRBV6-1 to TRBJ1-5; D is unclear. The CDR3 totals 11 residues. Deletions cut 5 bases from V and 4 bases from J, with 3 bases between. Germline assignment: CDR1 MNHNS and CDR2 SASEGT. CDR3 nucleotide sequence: TGTGCCAGCAGTTTAAATCAGCCCCAGCATTTT. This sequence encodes CASSLNQPQHF.

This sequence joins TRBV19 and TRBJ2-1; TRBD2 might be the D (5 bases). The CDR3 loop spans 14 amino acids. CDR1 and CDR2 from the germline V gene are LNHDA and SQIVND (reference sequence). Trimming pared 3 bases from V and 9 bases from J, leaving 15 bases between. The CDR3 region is CASSMDLEESEQFF. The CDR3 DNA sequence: TGTGCCAGTAGTATGGACTTGGAAGAGAGTGAGCAGTTCTTC.

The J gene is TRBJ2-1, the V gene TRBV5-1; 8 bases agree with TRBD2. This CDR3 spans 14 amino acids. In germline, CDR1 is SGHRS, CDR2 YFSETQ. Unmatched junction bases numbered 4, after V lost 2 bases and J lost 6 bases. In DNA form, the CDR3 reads TGCGCCAGCAGCTTAGCGGGAGACGGCAATGAGCAGTTCTTC. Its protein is CASSLAGDGNEQFF.

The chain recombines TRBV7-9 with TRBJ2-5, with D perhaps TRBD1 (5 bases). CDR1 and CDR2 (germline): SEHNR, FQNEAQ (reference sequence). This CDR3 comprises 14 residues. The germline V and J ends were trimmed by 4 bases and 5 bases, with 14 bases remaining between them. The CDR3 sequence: CASSSYQGVETQYF. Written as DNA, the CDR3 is TGTGCCAGCAGCTCATACCAGGGTGTGGAGACCCAGTACTTC.

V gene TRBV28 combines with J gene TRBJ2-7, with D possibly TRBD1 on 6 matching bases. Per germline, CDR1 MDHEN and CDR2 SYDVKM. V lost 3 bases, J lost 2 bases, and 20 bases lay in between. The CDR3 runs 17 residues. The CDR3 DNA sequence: TGTGCCAGCAGTTTTGTTTTGAAGACAGGCCCAACCTACGAGCAGTACTTC. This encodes CASSFVLKTGPTYEQYF. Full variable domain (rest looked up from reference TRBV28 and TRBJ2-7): DVKVTQSSRYLVKRTGEKVFLECVQDMDHENMFWYRQDPGLGLRLIYFSYDVKMKEKGDIPEGYSVSREKKERFSLILESASTNQTSMYLCASSFVLKTGPTYEQYFGPGTRLTVT.